This is a list of T cell receptor beta chains from one sample in a study of STAT5B mutations in CD4+ large granular lymphocyte leukemia. Clones were sequenced by immunoSEQ multiplex PCR, and TCRdb holds only the in-frame ones, with some missing. Of over 30,000 clones in the sample, about 80% were seen once. Material for sequencing was CD4+ T cells from blood buffy coats. These receptors came from a human donor in good health. Both conserved end residues are part of each CDR3. D genes are given only for firm matches. Clone size is given for some rows only: seen once, a few or many times, or a class if the clone is expanded.

CDR3aa: CASSPISGYTNEQFF
CDR3nt: TGTGCCAGTAGTCCCATAAGCGGGTACACCAATGAGCAGTTCTTC
abundance: .
j_gene: TRBJ2-1
v_gene: TRBV19
len: 15
d_gene: .

CDR3aa: CASSVGGGAPGYTF
CDR3nt: TGTGCCAGCAGCGTAGGAGGGGGGGCTCCTGGCTACACCTTC
abundance: .
j_gene: TRBJ1-2
v_gene: TRBV9
len: 14
d_gene: .

CDR3aa: CASSFLGSRLAETQYF
CDR3nt: TGTGCCAGCAGTTTCTTAGGGTCCAGGCTGGCGGAGACCCAGTACTTC
abundance: .
j_gene: TRBJ2-5
v_gene: TRBV5-4
len: 16
d_gene: .

CDR3aa: CASSRRTDNEQFF
CDR3nt: TGTGCCAGCAGCCGCCGGACGGACAATGAGCAGTTCTTC
abundance: .
j_gene: TRBJ2-1
v_gene: TRBV7-9
len: 13
d_gene: .

CDR3aa: CASSLVANTDTQYF
CDR3nt: TGTGCCAGCAGCTTAGTAGCTAACACAGATACGCAGTATTTT
abundance: .
j_gene: TRBJ2-3
v_gene: TRBV7-9
len: 14
d_gene: .

CDR3aa: CASSNSGGAGFGELFF
CDR3nt: TGCGCCAGCTCAAATAGCGGGGGGGCCGGATTCGGGGAGCTGTTTTTT
abundance: .
j_gene: TRBJ2-2
v_gene: TRBV5-1
len: 16
d_gene: TRBD2

CDR3aa: CASSIESGLNTEAFF
CDR3nt: TGCGCCAGCAGCATTGAATCCGGCTTGAACACTGAAGCTTTCTTT
abundance: once
j_gene: TRBJ1-1
v_gene: TRBV4-3
len: 15
d_gene: .

CDR3aa: CASSSGQGVGGTEAFF
CDR3nt: TGTGCCAGCAGCTCGGGACAGGGGGTAGGAGGAACTGAAGCTTTCTTT
abundance: .
j_gene: TRBJ1-1
v_gene: TRBV7-2
len: 16
d_gene: TRBD1

CDR3aa: CASSLGGWNTEAFF
CDR3nt: TGTGCCAGCAGCTTAGGGGGATGGAACACTGAAGCTTTCTTT
abundance: .
j_gene: TRBJ1-1
v_gene: TRBV7-6
len: 14
d_gene: .

CDR3aa: CASSARGQRETQYF
CDR3nt: TGTGCCAGCAGCGCACGAGGGCAGAGGGAGACCCAGTACTTC
abundance: .
j_gene: TRBJ2-5
v_gene: TRBV7-2
len: 14
d_gene: .

CDR3aa: CASSQSTYEQYF
CDR3nt: TGTGCCAGCAGCCAGTCGACCTACGAGCAGTACTTC
abundance: .
j_gene: TRBJ2-7
v_gene: TRBV11-2
len: 12
d_gene: .

CDR3aa: CASSAFTDTQYF
CDR3nt: TGTGCCAGCTCAGCCTTCACAGATACGCAGTATTTT
abundance: .
j_gene: TRBJ2-3
v_gene: TRBV27
len: 12
d_gene: .

CDR3aa: CSVGLQGTPYEQYF
CDR3nt: TGCAGCGTTGGCCTCCAGGGGACGCCCTACGAGCAGTACTTC
abundance: once
j_gene: TRBJ2-7
v_gene: TRBV29-1
len: 14
d_gene: .

CDR3aa: CASRVAPGSYNEQFF
CDR3nt: TGTGCCAGCAGAGTAGCGCCCGGCTCCTACAATGAGCAGTTCTTC
abundance: once
j_gene: TRBJ2-1
v_gene: TRBV2
len: 15
d_gene: .

CDR3aa: CATSRQGIQTEAFF
CDR3nt: TGTGCCACCAGCAGACAGGGGATTCAGACTGAAGCTTTCTTT
abundance: .
j_gene: TRBJ1-1
v_gene: TRBV15
len: 14
d_gene: .

CDR3aa: CASSSGQGGYTGELFF
CDR3nt: TGTGCCAGCAGCTCAGGACAGGGGGGATACACCGGGGAGCTGTTTTTT
abundance: .
j_gene: TRBJ2-2
v_gene: TRBV5-6
len: 16
d_gene: TRBD1

CDR3aa: CASSKRGTGGAEAGELFF
CDR3nt: TGTGCCAGTAGTAAAAGAGGGACAGGGGGCGCAGAGGCCGGGGAGCTGTTTTTT
abundance: .
j_gene: TRBJ2-2
v_gene: TRBV19
len: 18
d_gene: TRBD1

CDR3aa: CASSTNTGTENTGELFF
CDR3nt: TGTGCCAGTAGTACAAATACCGGGACGGAGAACACCGGGGAGCTGTTTTTT
abundance: .
j_gene: TRBJ2-2
v_gene: TRBV19
len: 17
d_gene: .

CDR3aa: CASSLLSYEQYF
CDR3nt: TGTGCCAGCAGTCTCCTATCCTACGAGCAGTACTTC
abundance: .
j_gene: TRBJ2-7
v_gene: TRBV28
len: 12
d_gene: .

CDR3aa: CASSPVGGGTGELFF
CDR3nt: TGTGCCAGCAGCCCCGTGGGAGGAGGTACCGGGGAGCTGTTTTTT
abundance: .
j_gene: TRBJ2-2
v_gene: TRBV7-2
len: 15
d_gene: .

CDR3aa: CASSYFSRGGTGELFF
CDR3nt: TGTGCCAGCAGCTATTTTTCGCGGGGGGGGACCGGGGAGCTGTTTTTT
abundance: .
j_gene: TRBJ2-2
v_gene: TRBV5-4
len: 16
d_gene: TRBD2

CDR3aa: CASSYTNTGELFF
CDR3nt: TGTGCCAGCAGTTATACGAACACCGGGGAGCTGTTTTTT
abundance: .
j_gene: TRBJ2-2
v_gene: TRBV28
len: 13
d_gene: .

CDR3aa: CASSLGRRNTQYF
CDR3nt: TGTGCCAGCAGCTTAGGTAGGAGGAATACGCAGTATTTT
abundance: .
j_gene: TRBJ2-3
v_gene: TRBV7-2
len: 13
d_gene: .

CDR3aa: CATRGATNEKLFF
CDR3nt: TGTGCCACCAGGGGGGCAACTAATGAAAAACTGTTTTTT
abundance: .
j_gene: TRBJ1-4
v_gene: TRBV10-3
len: 13
d_gene: TRBD1

CDR3aa: CASSLATSGSGIGELFF
CDR3nt: TGTGCCAGCAGCTTAGCTACTAGCGGGAGTGGTATCGGGGAGCTGTTTTTT
abundance: .
j_gene: TRBJ2-2
v_gene: TRBV7-7
len: 17
d_gene: TRBD2

CDR3aa: CASSPSPVPYNEQFF
CDR3nt: TGTGCCAGCAGCCCCTCTCCGGTTCCCTACAATGAGCAGTTCTTC
abundance: .
j_gene: TRBJ2-1
v_gene: TRBV11-3
len: 15
d_gene: .

CDR3aa: CASSIYGTGGTDTQYF
CDR3nt: TGTGCCAGCAGCATATACGGGACAGGGGGCACAGATACGCAGTATTTT
abundance: .
j_gene: TRBJ2-3
v_gene: TRBV5-6
len: 16
d_gene: TRBD1

CDR3aa: CASSLGLFDQPQHF
CDR3nt: TGTGCCAGCAGCTTAGGCCTCTTTGATCAGCCCCAGCATTTT
abundance: .
j_gene: TRBJ1-5
v_gene: TRBV7-8
len: 14
d_gene: .

CDR3aa: CASSLLASGNNEQFF
CDR3nt: TGCGCCAGCAGCTTGCTTGCTAGCGGGAACAATGAGCAGTTCTTC
abundance: .
j_gene: TRBJ2-1
v_gene: TRBV5-1
len: 15
d_gene: TRBD2

CDR3aa: CSVEGGAQGGQYF
CDR3nt: TGCAGCGTTGAAGGGGGCGCCCAGGGCGGGCAGTACTTC
abundance: .
j_gene: TRBJ2-7
v_gene: TRBV29-1
len: 13
d_gene: .

CDR3aa: CASSSLGFNWHEQFF
CDR3nt: TGCGCCAGCTCAAGCTTGGGGTTCAATTGGCATGAGCAGTTCTTC
abundance: .
j_gene: TRBJ2-1
v_gene: TRBV5-1
len: 15
d_gene: .

CDR3aa: CASSLEGGDNSPLHF
CDR3nt: TGCGCCAGCAGCTTGGAGGGAGGGGATAATTCACCCCTCCACTTT
abundance: .
j_gene: TRBJ1-6
v_gene: TRBV5-1
len: 15
d_gene: .

CDR3aa: CASSLTGNFGGSGNTIYF
CDR3nt: TGCGCCAGCAGCCTGACAGGGAATTTTGGTGGGTCTGGAAACACCATATATTTT
abundance: .
j_gene: TRBJ1-3
v_gene: TRBV4-1
len: 18
d_gene: TRBD1

CDR3aa: CASKVAPSSYEQYF
CDR3nt: TGTGCCAGCAAAGTAGCGCCAAGCTCCTACGAGCAGTACTTC
abundance: .
j_gene: TRBJ2-7
v_gene: TRBV6-5
len: 14
d_gene: .

CDR3aa: CASSMGQGNTGELFF
CDR3nt: TGTGCCAGTAGTATGGGACAGGGAAACACCGGGGAGCTGTTTTTT
abundance: .
j_gene: TRBJ2-2
v_gene: TRBV19
len: 15
d_gene: TRBD1

CDR3aa: CTSSPTNTGELFF
CDR3nt: TGCACCAGCAGCCCTACAAACACCGGGGAGCTGTTTTTT
abundance: .
j_gene: TRBJ2-2
v_gene: TRBV1
len: 13
d_gene: .

CDR3aa: CASSQANEQFF
CDR3nt: TGTGCCAGCAGCCAAGCAAATGAGCAGTTCTTC
abundance: .
j_gene: TRBJ2-1
v_gene: TRBV14
len: 11
d_gene: .

CDR3aa: CASSFTSGGADTQYF
CDR3nt: TGTGCCAGCAGCTTCACTAGCGGGGGAGCAGATACGCAGTATTTT
abundance: .
j_gene: TRBJ2-3
v_gene: TRBV11-2
len: 15
d_gene: TRBD2

CDR3aa: CASSIRQGAENEQFF
CDR3nt: TGTGCCAGCAGCATACGACAGGGGGCTGAGAATGAGCAGTTCTTC
abundance: .
j_gene: TRBJ2-1
v_gene: TRBV7-9
len: 15
d_gene: TRBD1

CDR3aa: CASRDSDGGPSYNEQFF
CDR3nt: TGTGCCAGCAGAGACTCAGATGGCGGACCATCCTACAATGAGCAGTTCTTC
abundance: .
j_gene: TRBJ2-1
v_gene: TRBV25-1
len: 17
d_gene: .

CDR3aa: CASSPKLAKNIQYF
CDR3nt: TGTGCCAGCAGCCCTAAATTAGCCAAAAACATTCAGTACTTC
abundance: .
j_gene: TRBJ2-4
v_gene: TRBV7-2
len: 14
d_gene: .

CDR3aa: CASSGTHEAFF
CDR3nt: TGTGCCAGCAGTGGCACCCATGAAGCTTTCTTT
abundance: few
j_gene: TRBJ1-1
v_gene: TRBV2
len: 11
d_gene: .

CDR3aa: CASSTHSDTEAFF
CDR3nt: TGTGCCAGCAGTACTCACAGTGACACTGAAGCTTTCTTT
abundance: .
j_gene: TRBJ1-1
v_gene: TRBV27
len: 13
d_gene: .

CDR3aa: CASSFGGGSEQFF
CDR3nt: TGTGCCAGCTCCTTCGGGGGAGGGTCGGAGCAGTTCTTC
abundance: .
j_gene: TRBJ2-1
v_gene: TRBV18
len: 13
d_gene: TRBD2